The source of this T cell receptor (beta chain) is a study of blood T cell repertoires in COVID-19. Study background: Italy, Spain and the United States were the sources of the convalescent and acute COVID-19 samples. The cDNA or gDNA used as material had been derived from T cells, B-cell-depleted T cells, or PBMCs.

Original handling: Amplification of reference gene primers provided the estimated nucleated cell counts. Produced via immunoSEQ multiplex PCR; TCRdb's table is partial and in-frame only. V and J calls and clone size are given by that table; D and trimming were obtained from the DNA. The table includes over 150,000 clones, approximately 80% detected once. Trimming removed 1 base from V and 8 bases from J, with 20 bases in between. This CDR3 region has 16 residues. In germline, CDR1 is MNHEY, CDR2 SVGEGT. This clone was detected only a few times. The chain employs TRBV6-2 or TRBV6-3 and TRBJ1-2, with D possibly TRBD1 on 6 matching bases. This TCR was recovered from a woman older than 75 with acute or convalescent COVID-19. The sample taken for sequencing was peripheral blood. This CDR3 is CASSYLLEGGAFGYTF. CDR3 in DNA: TGTGCCAGCAGTTACTTGCTTGAAGGGGGAGCGTTCGGCTACACCTTC.